The rows below give T cell receptor beta chains drawn from one sample of a study of T cells in Graves' hyperthyroidism and ophthalmopathy. TCRdb recomputed calls from the multiplex PCR reads with MiXCR, one row per CDR3 protein. The sample lists hundreds of thousands of distinct CDR3 sequences; roughly 24% were seen once. Material: blood. These receptors came from a woman aged 25-40 years with Graves' ophthalmopathy. Both conserved end residues are part of each CDR3. D genes are given only for firm matches. Where a row states a size, it is once, few, many or the class of an expanded clone; other rows omit it.

V	J	D	size	CDR3	DNA
TRBV7-8	TRBJ2-7	TRBD1	-	CASSLLTPGQSYEQYF	TGTGCCAGCAGCTTACTCACGCCGGGACAGAGCTACGAGCAGTACTTC
TRBV12-3/TRBV12-4	TRBJ1-1	-	many	CASSFGGMNTEAFF	TGCGCCAGCAGCTTCGGGGGGATGAACACTGAAGCTTTCTTT
TRBV30	TRBJ1-2	-	-	CACSVQGQNGYTF	TGTGCCTGCAGTGTGCAGGGTCAGAATGGCTACACCTTC
TRBV12-3/TRBV12-4	TRBJ1-2	-	many	CASSLAPVAGDYGYTF	TGTGCCAGCAGTTTAGCTCCGGTGGCGGGGGACTATGGCTACACCTTC
TRBV15	TRBJ1-5	-	-	CATSRGGGDHQPQHF	TGTGCCACCAGCAGAGGAGGTGGAGACCATCAGCCCCAGCATTTT
TRBV10-1	TRBJ2-5	-	-	CASSEIRDALGTQYF	TGCGCCAGCAGTGAGATCCGGGACGCCCTTGGGACCCAGTACTTC
TRBV9	TRBJ2-2	-	many	CASSDLTGELFF	TGTGCCAGCAGCGACCTGACCGGGGAGCTGTTTTTT
TRBV5-1	TRBJ2-7	TRBD2	-	CASSLTARASGGAVYEQYF	TGCGCCAGCAGCTTAACCGCTCGGGCTAGCGGGGGGGCCGTCTACGAGCAGTACTTC
TRBV6-1	TRBJ2-7	-	many	CAILTGGYEQYF	TGTGCCATTCTGACTGGCGGCTACGAGCAGTACTTC
TRBV6-5	TRBJ1-2	-	many	CASSSGVNYGYTF	TGTGCCAGCAGTTCAGGGGTTAACTATGGCTACACCTTC
TRBV27	TRBJ2-2	-	-	CASRRKPGTTGELFF	TGTGCCAGCAGACGAAAACCGGGTACGACCGGGGAGCTGTTTTTT
TRBV6-1	TRBJ1-3	TRBD1	many	CASGSGRQGHSGNTIYF	TGTGCCAGCGGATCCGGACGACAGGGACACTCTGGAAACACCATATATTTT
TRBV29-1	TRBJ2-7	TRBD1	many	CSVAGTGGYEQYF	TGCAGCGTTGCCGGGACAGGGGGCTACGAGCAGTACTTC
TRBV27	TRBJ1-1	-	many	CASSVGRNTEAFF	TGTGCCAGCTCCGTTGGAAGGAACACTGAAGCTTTCTTT
TRBV7-3	TRBJ2-5	TRBD1	many	CASSPTGPGTQYF	TGTGCCAGCAGCCCGACAGGGCCGGGGACCCAGTACTTC
TRBV6-2/TRBV6-3	TRBJ1-5	-	many	CASSWVGSNQPQHF	TGTGCCAGCAGTTGGGTAGGCAGCAATCAGCCCCAGCATTTT
TRBV28	TRBJ2-5	TRBD1	-	CASSLWGQGQQETQYF	TGTGCCAGCAGTTTATGGGGACAGGGGCAACAAGAGACCCAGTACTTC
TRBV10-1	TRBJ1-2	-	many	CASSDSTYGYTF	TGCGCCAGCAGTGACAGTACCTATGGCTACACCTTC
TRBV7-2	TRBJ1-5	-	-	CATSFDGGNQPQHF	TGTGCCACCAGCTTTGATGGTGGCAATCAGCCCCAGCATTTT
TRBV3-1	TRBJ1-1	TRBD1	-	CASSQVPSGGANTEAFF	TGTGCCAGCAGCCAAGTCCCGTCAGGGGGGGCCAACACTGAAGCTTTCTTT
TRBV15	TRBJ2-7	-	few	CATSRDLTVGDEQYF	TGTGCCACCAGCAGAGATCTTACGGTGGGGGACGAGCAGTACTTC
TRBV29-1	TRBJ2-5	TRBD2	-	CSVNPGLAETQYF	TGCAGCGTTAACCCGGGACTAGCGGAGACCCAGTACTTC
TRBV6-1	TRBJ2-7	-	many	CASSELGSWEQYF	TGTGCCAGCAGTGAATTGGGCAGTTGGGAGCAGTACTTC
TRBV27	TRBJ1-2	TRBD1	many	CASSLGTGGLYDGYTF	TGTGCCAGCAGTTTAGGGACAGGGGGTCTTTACGATGGCTACACCTTC
TRBV20-1	TRBJ2-5	TRBD2	many	CSARPLRGGGLETQYF	TGCAGTGCTAGACCCTTACGGGGGGGCGGACTCGAGACCCAGTACTTC
TRBV3-1	TRBJ2-4	TRBD1	-	CASSQDRGSTKNIQYF	TGTGCCAGCAGCCAGGACAGGGGTTCGACCAAAAACATTCAGTACTTC
TRBV4-1	TRBJ2-2	-	-	CASSQGFGGGGITGELFF	TGCGCCAGCAGCCAAGGCTTTGGGGGGGGCGGAATCACCGGGGAGCTGTTTTTT
TRBV2	TRBJ1-6	TRBD1	-	CATSDSTGQPLHF	TGTGCCACCAGTGATTCGACAGGGCAACCCCTCCACTTT
TRBV6-2/TRBV6-3	TRBJ1-5	-	many	CATSRELGNQPQHF	TGTGCCACCTCCAGGGAATTAGGCAATCAGCCCCAGCATTTT
TRBV2	TRBJ2-7	-	many	CASSSQLYEQYF	TGTGCCAGCTCCAGTCAGCTCTACGAGCAGTACTTC
TRBV5-1	TRBJ2-7	TRBD2	many	CASSFSGGTDEQYF	TGCGCCAGCAGCTTTAGCGGGGGGACGGACGAGCAGTACTTC
TRBV7-3	TRBJ2-5	TRBD2	many	CASSLLAGSETQYF	TGTGCCAGCAGCTTACTAGCGGGGTCGGAGACCCAGTACTTC
TRBV12-3/TRBV12-4	TRBJ1-5	-	many	CASSLGDGAGLNQPQHF	TGTGCCAGCAGTTTAGGTGATGGGGCAGGCCTCAATCAGCCCCAGCATTTT
TRBV6-5	TRBJ2-2	-	-	CASSFRRADTGELFF	TGTGCCAGCAGTTTCCGGAGGGCGGACACCGGGGAGCTGTTTTTT
TRBV18	TRBJ1-1	-	-	CASSRSGEGGTEAFF	TGTGCCAGCTCAAGGTCAGGGGAAGGTGGCACTGAAGCTTTCTTT
TRBV6-5	TRBJ2-7	TRBD2	-	CASSYPGTSGRYEQYF	TGTGCCAGCAGTTACCCGGGGACTAGCGGGCGGTACGAGCAGTACTTC
TRBV3-1	TRBJ1-5	-	-	CASSQGTLGQPEHF	TGTGCCAGCAGCCAAGGGACATTGGGGCAGCCCGAGCATTTT
TRBV11-1	TRBJ2-2	TRBD2	many	CASSPRPGLALNTGELFF	TGTGCCAGCAGCCCGCGACCGGGACTAGCGTTGAACACCGGGGAGCTGTTTTTT
TRBV2	TRBJ1-1	-	many	CASGWTGNTEAFF	TGTGCCAGCGGATGGACGGGGAACACTGAAGCTTTCTTT
TRBV3-1	TRBJ1-1	-	few	CASTDTEAEAFF	TGTGCCAGCACAGACACGGAAGCTGAAGCTTTCTTT
TRBV5-1	TRBJ1-6	-	many	CASSLAGLSPLHF	TGCGCCAGCAGCTTGGCGGGGCTGTCACCCCTCCACTTT
TRBV4-1	TRBJ1-6	-	few	CASSTGPRIYNSPLHF	TGCGCCAGCAGCACCGGACCGAGGATCTATAATTCACCCCTCCACTTT
TRBV4-1	TRBJ2-5	-	many	CASSLAGAETQYF	TGCGCCAGCAGCTTGGCGGGGGCAGAGACCCAGTACTTC
TRBV27	TRBJ1-2	-	many	CASSSRETYGYTF	TGTGCCAGCAGTTCCAGGGAGACCTATGGCTACACCTTC
TRBV5-1	TRBJ1-1	-	many	CASSLAGMSTEAFF	TGCGCCAGCAGCTTGGCCGGGATGAGCACTGAAGCTTTCTTT
TRBV19	TRBJ2-5	TRBD1	many	CASSMGQGAGETQYF	TGTGCCAGTAGTATGGGACAGGGGGCGGGAGAGACCCAGTACTTC
TRBV7-9	TRBJ2-2	TRBD1	-	CASIRQGLGTGELFF	TGTGCCAGCATCAGACAGGGGTTAGGCACCGGGGAGCTGTTTTTT
TRBV20-1	TRBJ2-7	TRBD2	many	CSARGGTSTYEQYF	TGCAGTGCTAGGGGGGGGACCAGCACCTACGAGCAGTACTTC
TRBV4-1	TRBJ2-5	-	-	CASKEGPLQETQYF	TGCGCCAGCAAGGAGGGCCCCTTACAAGAGACCCAGTACTTC
TRBV11-2	TRBJ2-7	-	few	CASSLARVVYEQYF	TGTGCCAGCAGCTTAGCCAGGGTAGTCTACGAGCAGTACTTC